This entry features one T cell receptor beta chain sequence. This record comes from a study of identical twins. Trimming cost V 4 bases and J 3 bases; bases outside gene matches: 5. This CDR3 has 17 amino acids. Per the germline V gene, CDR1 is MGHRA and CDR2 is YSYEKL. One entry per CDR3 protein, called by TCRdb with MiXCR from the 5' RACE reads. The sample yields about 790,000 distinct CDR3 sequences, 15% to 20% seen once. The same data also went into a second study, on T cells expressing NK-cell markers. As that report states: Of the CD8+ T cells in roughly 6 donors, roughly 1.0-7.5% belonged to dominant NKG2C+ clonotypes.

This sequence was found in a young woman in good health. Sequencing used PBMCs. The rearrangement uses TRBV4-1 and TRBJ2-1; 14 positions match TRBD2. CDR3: CASSPRLAGGFYNEQFF. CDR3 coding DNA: TGCGCCAGCAGCCCCCGACTAGCGGGGGGGTTCTACAATGAGCAGTTCTTC.